The entry that follows covers one TCR beta chain sequence. The antigen is not known. The CDR3 is 16 residues long. Germline CDR1 MGHDK, CDR2 SYGVNS. V gave up 11 bases and J gave up 7 bases, with 26 bases separating them. The time point: newly diagnosed GD, antithyroid drugs for less than 3 months. PBMC-derived RNA was used for the TCR library. This sample is part of a study of regulatory T cells in long-lasting Graves disease. Study-wide background: Graves' patients diagnosed newly had used antithyroid drugs under 3 months.

Study-level points and caveats: Repertoires from persistent disease leaned toward TRBV28, TRBJ1-2 and TRBJ2-5.

Sequencing libraries for TCR beta were prepared with iRepertoire HTBI primers and Arm-PCR of CDR3 regions. TCRdb reanalysed the multiplex PCR reads using MiXCR and keeps one entry per CDR3 protein. The sample holds about 530,000 distinct CDR3 sequences, 15% to 20% seen once. The sample was also linked to a second study, of T cells in Graves' hyperthyroidism and ophthalmopathy. In that study: Patients were excluded because of uncontrolled infection, other autoimmune disease, pregnancy or lactation. Most clonotypes that expanded in the thyroid above 0.001 also showed up in blood.

The TCR sequence derives from a woman aged 35-60 years with Graves disease. The material was peripheral blood mononuclear cells (PBMCs), obtained at new diagnosis, from a patient treated with antithyroid drugs. The chain combines TRBV25-1 with TRBJ1-4; weak D call: TRBD1 (5 bases). CDR3 residues: CAASRTKGRGGEKLFF. Here the CDR3 DNA reads TGTGCCGCCAGCAGGACCAAAGGGAGGGGCGGTGAAAAACTGTTTTTT. The full variable domain, completed using reference TRBV25-1 and TRBJ1-4, is EADIYQTPRYLVIGTGKKITLECSQTMGHDKMYWYQQDPGMELHLIHYSYGVNSTEKGDLSSESTVSRIRTEHFPLTLESARPSHTSQYLCAASRTKGRGGEKLFFGSGTQLSVL.